These T cell receptor beta chains were read from a single sample in a study of cytomegalovirus exposure and HLA in healthy donors. Assay used: immunoSEQ multiplex PCR; TCRdb lists only in-frame clones, some missing. Of around 200,000 clones listed, about 80% are singletons. Sequenced sample: PBMCs. Receptor source: a woman aged 45 to 65 in good health and CMV-seropositive. Both conserved end residues are part of each CDR3. The order of the fields is CDR3 protein, CDR3 DNA, V gene, J gene, D gene, clone size. A D gene is named only where the DNA matches it firmly. Clone size is stated in some rows and not others, as once, few, many or a class when expanded.

CDR3 protein: CASSPPLSEADTQYF
CDR3 DNA: TGTGCCAGCAGCCCTCCGCTTAGCGAGGCAGATACGCAGTATTTT
V gene: TRBV7-2
J gene: TRBJ2-3
D gene: -
clone size: -

CDR3 protein: CAIFAGDRLRNTEAFF
CDR3 DNA: TGTGCCATCTTCGCTGGGGACAGGCTCCGGAACACTGAAGCTTTCTTT
V gene: TRBV28
J gene: TRBJ1-1
D gene: TRBD1
clone size: -

CDR3 protein: CASSTWTGSNYGYTF
CDR3 DNA: TGTGCCAGCAGCACGTGGACAGGTTCTAACTATGGCTACACCTTC
V gene: TRBV11-1
J gene: TRBJ1-2
D gene: TRBD1
clone size: -

CDR3 protein: CASSFSGAWNEKLFF
CDR3 DNA: TGTGCCAGCAGTTTTTCGGGAGCTTGGAATGAAAAACTGTTTTTT
V gene: TRBV28
J gene: TRBJ1-4
D gene: -
clone size: -

CDR3 protein: CASSLGGRSTDTQYF
CDR3 DNA: TGTGCCAGCAGCTTGGGCGGGCGGAGCACAGATACGCAGTATTTT
V gene: TRBV5-8
J gene: TRBJ2-3
D gene: -
clone size: -

CDR3 protein: CASSLWQRGETQYF
CDR3 DNA: TGCGCCAGCAGCTTGTGGCAGAGGGGGGAGACCCAGTACTTC
V gene: TRBV5-1
J gene: TRBJ2-5
D gene: -
clone size: -

CDR3 protein: CASSVGGERAEAFF
CDR3 DNA: TGTGCCAGCAGCGTAGGGGGGGAGAGGGCTGAAGCTTTCTTT
V gene: TRBV9
J gene: TRBJ1-1
D gene: -
clone size: -

CDR3 protein: CASSESRQGALNAGELFF
CDR3 DNA: TGCGCCAGCAGTGAGTCCCGACAGGGGGCGCTCAACGCCGGGGAGCTGTTTTTT
V gene: TRBV10-1
J gene: TRBJ2-2
D gene: TRBD1
clone size: -

CDR3 protein: CASSLSGSGYGYTF
CDR3 DNA: TGTGCCAGCAGTTTAAGTGGTAGCGGCTATGGCTACACCTTC
V gene: TRBV27
J gene: TRBJ1-2
D gene: -
clone size: few

CDR3 protein: CSVANSGSYEQYF
CDR3 DNA: TGCAGCGTTGCAAACAGTGGCTCCTACGAGCAGTACTTC
V gene: TRBV29-1
J gene: TRBJ2-7
D gene: -
clone size: few

CDR3 protein: CASLRDRVPGELFF
CDR3 DNA: TGTGCCAGCCTCCGGGACAGGGTCCCCGGGGAGCTGTTTTTT
V gene: TRBV2
J gene: TRBJ2-2
D gene: TRBD1
clone size: once

CDR3 protein: CASSWREYGYTF
CDR3 DNA: TGTGCCAGCAGCTGGAGGGAGTATGGCTACACCTTC
V gene: TRBV25-1
J gene: TRBJ1-2
D gene: -
clone size: -

CDR3 protein: CASSQPGATNEKLFF
CDR3 DNA: TGCGCCAGCAGCCAGCCGGGAGCAACTAATGAAAAACTGTTTTTT
V gene: TRBV4-1
J gene: TRBJ1-4
D gene: -
clone size: few

CDR3 protein: CASSLRGAGLEKLFF
CDR3 DNA: TGTGCCAGCAGCCTCCGTGGGGCAGGGCTGGAAAAACTGTTTTTT
V gene: TRBV7-6
J gene: TRBJ1-4
D gene: -
clone size: few

CDR3 protein: CASSLARGQGKTQYF
CDR3 DNA: TGTGCCAGCAGCTTGGCGAGGGGGCAAGGAAAGACCCAGTACTTC
V gene: TRBV5-4
J gene: TRBJ2-5
D gene: TRBD1
clone size: -

CDR3 protein: CASGITGVNSPLHF
CDR3 DNA: TGTGCCAGCGGTATTACAGGGGTCAATTCACCCCTCCACTTT
V gene: TRBV7-2
J gene: TRBJ1-6
D gene: TRBD1
clone size: -

CDR3 protein: CATSSERLGIIEAFF
CDR3 DNA: TGTGCCACCAGCAGCGAAAGACTTGGTATTATTGAAGCTTTCTTT
V gene: TRBV15
J gene: TRBJ1-1
D gene: -
clone size: -

CDR3 protein: CASSVQERMALHF
CDR3 DNA: TGTGCCAGCAGCGTTCAAGAGAGAATGGCCCTCCACTTT
V gene: TRBV11-2
J gene: TRBJ1-6
D gene: -
clone size: -

CDR3 protein: CACREASTDTQYF
CDR3 DNA: TGTGCCTGCCGTGAGGCAAGCACAGATACGCAGTATTTT
V gene: TRBV11-2
J gene: TRBJ2-3
D gene: -
clone size: -

CDR3 protein: CASSPQDTGPSGAYNEQFF
CDR3 DNA: TGTGCCAGCAGCCCCCAGGACACGGGCCCTAGCGGGGCCTACAATGAGCAGTTCTTC
V gene: TRBV4-2
J gene: TRBJ2-1
D gene: TRBD2
clone size: -

CDR3 protein: CASSIRDSQETQYF
CDR3 DNA: TGTGCCAGTAGTATCAGGGACAGCCAAGAGACCCAGTACTTC
V gene: TRBV19
J gene: TRBJ2-5
D gene: TRBD1
clone size: -

CDR3 protein: CASSENQFSGNTIYF
CDR3 DNA: TGTGCCAGCAGTGAAAACCAGTTTTCTGGAAACACCATATATTTT
V gene: TRBV6-1
J gene: TRBJ1-3
D gene: -
clone size: -

CDR3 protein: CASSEGQGWEQYF
CDR3 DNA: TGTGCCAGCAGTGAAGGGCAGGGGTGGGAGCAGTACTTC
V gene: TRBV6-1
J gene: TRBJ2-7
D gene: -
clone size: -

CDR3 protein: CASSMGLNTKAFF
CDR3 DNA: TGTGCCAGCAGTATGGGTTTGAACACTAAAGCTTTCTTT
V gene: TRBV6-4
J gene: TRBJ1-1
D gene: -
clone size: -

CDR3 protein: CASSLGTWDRVDGYTF
CDR3 DNA: TGTGCCAGCAGCTTAGGAACTTGGGACAGGGTTGATGGCTACACCTTC
V gene: TRBV11-2
J gene: TRBJ1-2
D gene: TRBD1
clone size: -

CDR3 protein: CASGTPYGYTF
CDR3 DNA: TGTGCCAGCGGGACACCTTATGGCTACACCTTC
V gene: TRBV27
J gene: TRBJ1-2
D gene: -
clone size: -

CDR3 protein: CASSLGQGRDYGYTF
CDR3 DNA: TGTGCCAGCAGTTTGGGACAGGGGAGAGACTATGGCTACACCTTC
V gene: TRBV7-3
J gene: TRBJ1-2
D gene: TRBD1
clone size: few

CDR3 protein: CASSLGGDYGYTF
CDR3 DNA: TGTGCCAGCAGCTTAGGAGGAGACTATGGCTACACCTTC
V gene: TRBV7-8
J gene: TRBJ1-2
D gene: -
clone size: -

CDR3 protein: CASSLATNEQFF
CDR3 DNA: TGTGCCAGCAGCTTGGCTACCAATGAGCAGTTCTTC
V gene: TRBV5-6
J gene: TRBJ2-1
D gene: -
clone size: -